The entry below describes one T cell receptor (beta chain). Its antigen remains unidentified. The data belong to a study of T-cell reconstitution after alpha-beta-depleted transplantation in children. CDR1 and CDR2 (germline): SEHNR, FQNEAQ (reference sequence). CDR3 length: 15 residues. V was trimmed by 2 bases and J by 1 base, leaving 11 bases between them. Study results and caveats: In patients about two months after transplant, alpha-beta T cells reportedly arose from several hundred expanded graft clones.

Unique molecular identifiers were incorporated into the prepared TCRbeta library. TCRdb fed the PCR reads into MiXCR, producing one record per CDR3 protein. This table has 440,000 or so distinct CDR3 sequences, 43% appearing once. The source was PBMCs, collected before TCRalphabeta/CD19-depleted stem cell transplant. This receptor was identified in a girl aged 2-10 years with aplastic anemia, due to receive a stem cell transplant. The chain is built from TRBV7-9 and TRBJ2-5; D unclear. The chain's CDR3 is CASSLSAAPQETQYF. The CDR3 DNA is TGTGCCAGCAGCTTATCGGCAGCCCCCCAAGAGACCCAGTACTTC.